The rows below give T cell receptor beta chains drawn from one sample of a study of T cells in Graves' hyperthyroidism and ophthalmopathy. TCRdb re-called the multiplex PCR reads through MiXCR, storing one row per CDR3 protein. The sample includes hundreds of thousands of distinct CDR3 sequences, approximately 14% of them seen just once. The source material was blood. Source of these receptors: a woman between 18 and 29 years old with Graves' hyperthyroidism. Each CDR3 is given with its conserved first and last residue. D genes are given only for firm matches. Clone sizes are given selectively: once, few, many, or a class where the clone is expanded.

>TRBV10-3|TRBJ1-5|NA|few
CAIREGGQPQHF
TGTGCCATTCGAGAAGGGGGTCAGCCCCAGCATTTT
>TRBV13|TRBJ2-3|NA|many
CASSSLGVRGADTQYF
TGTGCCAGCAGCTCCCTAGGAGTAAGGGGTGCAGATACGCAGTATTTT
>TRBV24-1|TRBJ1-2|NA|many
CATSAGDAHYGYTF
TGTGCCACCAGCGCAGGGGATGCGCACTATGGCTACACCTTC
>TRBV2|TRBJ2-7|TRBD2|many
CASSSGFWRGGNEQYF
TGTGCCAGCAGTTCAGGGTTCTGGCGGGGGGGTAACGAGCAGTACTTC
>TRBV20-1|TRBJ2-5|TRBD2|many
CSASSGGAEETQYF
TGCAGTGCGTCTAGCGGGGGGGCGGAAGAGACCCAGTACTTC
>TRBV2|TRBJ1-5|TRBD1|many
CASSADRGNQPQHF
TGTGCCAGCAGCGCGGACAGGGGCAATCAGCCCCAGCATTTT
>TRBV7-2|TRBJ2-1|TRBD1|many
CASSLAPGQGANEQFF
TGTGCCAGCAGCTTAGCGCCGGGACAGGGGGCGAATGAGCAGTTCTTC
>TRBV3-1|TRBJ2-3|TRBD1|NA
CASSSRTGATDTQYF
TGTGCCAGCAGCTCCCGGACAGGCGCCACAGATACGCAGTATTTT
>TRBV18|TRBJ2-1|NA|many
CASSPRGRRDNEQFF
TGTGCCAGCTCACCACGGGGAAGACGAGACAATGAGCAGTTCTTC
>TRBV5-1|TRBJ1-4|NA|many
CASSFGTMDEKLFF
TGCGCCAGCAGCTTTGGGACAATGGATGAAAAACTGTTTTTT
>TRBV4-1|TRBJ2-3|NA|few
CASSQDPGGYSTDTQYF
TGCGCCAGCAGCCAAGATCCCGGCGGCTATAGCACAGATACGCAGTATTTT
>TRBV3-1|TRBJ2-2|NA|many
CASSNSNTGELFF
TGTGCCAGCAGCAACTCTAACACCGGGGAGCTGTTTTTT
>TRBV11-3|TRBJ2-7|TRBD2|many
CASSFSAGGLAEQYF
TGTGCCAGCAGCTTTTCTGCGGGAGGACTCGCCGAGCAGTACTTC
>TRBV3-1|TRBJ2-1|NA|many
CASSQLAGRGTNNEQFF
TGTGCCAGCAGCCAACTTGCGGGACGCGGAACAAACAATGAGCAGTTCTTC
>TRBV18|TRBJ2-3|NA|many
CASVPGLAGDTQYF
TGTGCCAGCGTCCCGGGACTCGCTGGAGATACGCAGTATTTT
>TRBV2|TRBJ1-6|NA|many
CASRGGTLEGSLHF
TGTGCCAGCAGGGGGGGGACACTGGAAGGGTCCCTCCACTTT
>TRBV6-1|TRBJ2-3|TRBD2|NA
CASGPRSGRVDTQYF
TGTGCCAGCGGCCCCCGTAGCGGGAGAGTAGATACGCAGTATTTT
>TRBV3-1|TRBJ1-3|TRBD1|many
CASSRTGTTGNTIYF
TGTGCCAGCAGTCGGACAGGGACCACTGGAAACACCATATATTTT
>TRBV20-1|TRBJ1-1|NA|many
CSARMGGVNTEAFF
TGCAGTGCTAGAATGGGGGGGGTGAACACTGAAGCTTTCTTT
>TRBV7-6|TRBJ2-3|TRBD2|many
CASSPLAGGPLGTDTQYF
TGTGCCAGCAGCCCCCTAGCGGGAGGGCCACTGGGCACAGATACGCAGTATTTT
>TRBV29-1|TRBJ1-2|NA|NA
CSVGVGDGYTF
TGCAGCGTTGGGGTCGGAGATGGCTACACCTTC
>TRBV3-1|TRBJ1-4|TRBD1|few
CASSQGTGREKLFF
TGTGCCAGCAGCCAGGGGACAGGGCGTGAAAAACTGTTTTTT
>TRBV20-1|TRBJ2-7|NA|few
CSANFRGGGSGEQYF
TGCAGTGCCAACTTTAGAGGTGGGGGATCGGGCGAGCAGTACTTC
>TRBV2|TRBJ1-1|TRBD1|many
CASRWDRSNTEAFF
TGTGCCAGCAGGTGGGACAGGTCGAACACTGAAGCTTTCTTT
>TRBV29-1|TRBJ2-1|NA|NA
CSVELGQSYNEQFF
TGCAGCGTTGAATTAGGGCAGTCCTACAATGAGCAGTTCTTC
>TRBV9|TRBJ2-1|NA|few
CASSADRPFYNEQFF
TGTGCCAGCAGCGCCGATCGTCCATTCTACAATGAGCAGTTCTTC
>TRBV20-1|TRBJ2-3|TRBD1|many
CSARGVRGRTDTQYF
TGCAGTGCTAGAGGGGTCAGGGGGCGCACAGATACGCAGTATTTT
>TRBV20-1|TRBJ2-4|NA|many
CSAYSRSGALAGIQYF
TGCAGTGCATATTCTAGGTCAGGGGCGCTGGCGGGCATTCAGTACTTC
>TRBV3-1|TRBJ1-1|NA|NA
CASRRKTAMNTEAFF
TGTGCCAGCAGGCGAAAGACAGCAATGAACACTGAAGCTTTCTTT
>TRBV27|TRBJ1-6|NA|many
CASSLRVQGSSPLHF
TGTGCCAGCAGTTTACGCGTACAGGGTTCCTCACCCCTCCACTTT
>TRBV6-2/TRBV6-3|TRBJ1-5|NA|many
CASSLRVLSNQPQHF
TGTGCCAGCAGTCTCAGGGTTCTGAGCAATCAGCCCCAGCATTTT
>TRBV5-1|TRBJ1-1|NA|many
CASSVKQPPRDEAFF
TGCGCCAGCAGCGTAAAACAGCCACCGAGGGATGAAGCTTTCTTT
>TRBV5-4|TRBJ1-1|TRBD1|NA
CASRPSGQGNTEAFF
TGTGCCAGCAGACCGAGTGGACAGGGAAATACTGAAGCTTTCTTT
>TRBV18|TRBJ2-7|NA|many
CASSPETDSYEQYF
TGTGCCAGCTCGCCCGAGACAGATTCCTACGAGCAGTACTTC
>TRBV9|TRBJ1-3|NA|NA
CASSVSPVIDTIYF
TGTGCCAGCAGCGTTAGCCCAGTCATTGACACCATATATTTT
>TRBV5-4|TRBJ2-7|TRBD2|NA
CASSFGGNHYEQYF
TGTGCCAGCTCATTCGGGGGGAACCACTACGAGCAGTACTTC
>TRBV10-3|TRBJ2-7|NA|NA
CAISESRREQYF
TGTGCCATCAGTGAGTCTCGCCGAGAGCAGTACTTC
>TRBV20-1|TRBJ1-4|NA|many
CSASYMKNEKLFF
TGCAGTGCTAGTTACATGAAGAATGAAAAACTGTTTTTT
>TRBV19|TRBJ2-7|NA|few
CASSIGPFIYEQYF
TGTGCCAGTAGTATCGGGCCCTTCATCTACGAGCAGTACTTC
>TRBV28|TRBJ2-3|NA|many
CASSSPDTPSTDTQYF
TGTGCCAGCAGCTCACCCGACACGCCTAGCACAGATACGCAGTATTTT
>TRBV29-1|TRBJ2-1|TRBD1|NA
CSVGGQGEFTEQFF
TGCAGCGTTGGAGGACAGGGAGAGTTTACTGAGCAGTTCTTC
>TRBV20-1|TRBJ2-7|TRBD1|many
CSARVRGTGFYEQYF
TGCAGTGCTAGAGTAAGGGGGACAGGATTCTACGAGCAGTACTTC
>TRBV4-1|TRBJ2-3|TRBD1|many
CASSQPTGAGTDTQYF
TGCGCCAGCAGCCAACCCACAGGGGCTGGCACAGATACGCAGTATTTT
>TRBV5-1|TRBJ2-2|NA|many
CASKRNTGELFF
TGCGCCAGCAAGAGAAACACCGGGGAGCTGTTTTTT
>TRBV20-1|TRBJ2-1|TRBD2|many
CSASTSISYNEQFF
TGCAGTGCTTCGACTAGCATTTCCTACAATGAGCAGTTCTTC
>TRBV2|TRBJ1-1|NA|NA
CASGGGSGISEAFF
TGTGCCAGTGGGGGGGGCTCGGGGATCAGTGAAGCTTTCTTT
>TRBV7-3|TRBJ1-2|NA|NA
CASGSYSGVPYTF
TGTGCCAGCGGCTCATACTCAGGGGTTCCCTACACCTTC
>TRBV28|TRBJ1-2|TRBD1|NA
CASREQGAGGYTF
TGTGCCAGCAGAGAACAGGGGGCGGGGGGCTACACCTTC
>TRBV7-9|TRBJ2-1|TRBD2|NA
CASSPRTSGVFGQFF
TGTGCCAGCAGCCCCCGGACTAGCGGGGTTTTCGGACAGTTCTTC
>TRBV6-1|TRBJ2-7|TRBD1|few
CASSSSPRQGYEQYF
TGTGCCAGCAGTAGCTCCCCGAGACAGGGCTACGAGCAGTACTTC
>TRBV18|TRBJ1-5|NA|many
CASSPDDGQPQHF
TGTGCCAGCTCACCGGATGACGGTCAGCCCCAGCATTTT
>TRBV5-1|TRBJ2-7|TRBD2|NA
CASSSSGLAGIYEQYF
TGCGCCAGCAGCTCCTCGGGACTAGCGGGAATCTACGAGCAGTACTTC
>TRBV20-1|TRBJ1-5|TRBD1|many
CSARQGARQPQHF
TGCAGTGCTAGACAGGGGGCCCGGCAGCCCCAGCATTTT
>TRBV7-2|TRBJ2-3|NA|NA
CASSLAWQGHTDTQYF
TGTGCCAGCAGCTTAGCATGGCAGGGCCACACAGATACGCAGTATTTT